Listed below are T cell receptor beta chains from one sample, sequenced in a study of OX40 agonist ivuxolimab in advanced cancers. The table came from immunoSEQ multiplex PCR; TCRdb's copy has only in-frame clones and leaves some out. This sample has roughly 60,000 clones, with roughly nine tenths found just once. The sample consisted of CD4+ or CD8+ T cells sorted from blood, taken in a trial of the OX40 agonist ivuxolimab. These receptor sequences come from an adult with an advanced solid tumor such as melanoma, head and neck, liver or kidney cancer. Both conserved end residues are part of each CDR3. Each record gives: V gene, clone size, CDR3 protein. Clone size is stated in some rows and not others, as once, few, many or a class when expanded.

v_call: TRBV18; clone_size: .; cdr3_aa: CASTPGLGTEAFF
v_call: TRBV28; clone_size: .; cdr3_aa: CASNFAGQGAETQYF
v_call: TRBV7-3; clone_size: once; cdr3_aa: CASSPTGGSVNEQFF
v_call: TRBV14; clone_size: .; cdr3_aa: CASSQRVTSGSSDTQYF
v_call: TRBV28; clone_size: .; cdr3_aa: CASSRQGAGNYGYTF
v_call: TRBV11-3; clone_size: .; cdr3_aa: CASSKRTGGYEQYF
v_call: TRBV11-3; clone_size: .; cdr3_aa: CASSSGGTGGHEQYF
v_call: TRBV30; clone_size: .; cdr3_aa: CAWTLVLRAGGYTF
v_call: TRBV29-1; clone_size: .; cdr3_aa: CSVVQGVVGELFF
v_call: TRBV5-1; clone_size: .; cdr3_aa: CASSLRERSSYEQYF
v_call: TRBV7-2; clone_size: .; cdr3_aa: CASSFQGGQFF
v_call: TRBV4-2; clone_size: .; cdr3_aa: CASSQTGSLNEQYF
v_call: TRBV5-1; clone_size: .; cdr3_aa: CASSLNRANYGYTF
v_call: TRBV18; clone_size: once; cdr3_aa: CASSPPSGRNHEQFF
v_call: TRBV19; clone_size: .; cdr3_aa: CASSQGRGNEQFF
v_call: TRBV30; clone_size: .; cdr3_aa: CAWSGGAGLPNYGYTF
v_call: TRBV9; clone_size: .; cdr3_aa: CASSGGGSGQVWFETQYF
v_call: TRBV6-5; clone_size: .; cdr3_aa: CASSRQGIYEQYF
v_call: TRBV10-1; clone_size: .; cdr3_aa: CASSESGRNTEAFF
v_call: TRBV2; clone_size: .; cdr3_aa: CASSEGGAGGELFF
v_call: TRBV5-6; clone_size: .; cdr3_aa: CASSFLRDGNTEAFF
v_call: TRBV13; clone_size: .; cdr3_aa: CASSLVAGGTEAFF
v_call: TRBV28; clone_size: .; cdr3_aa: CASSATVYNEQFF
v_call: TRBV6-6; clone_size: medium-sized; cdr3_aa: CASSIRDNYGYTF
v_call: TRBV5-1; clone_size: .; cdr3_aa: CASSSGPSQNEKLFF
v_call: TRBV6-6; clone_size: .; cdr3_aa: CASSYSGPAQYF
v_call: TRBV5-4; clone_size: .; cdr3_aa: CASSLPQREGTDTQYF
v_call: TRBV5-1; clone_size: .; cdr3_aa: CASSPRRADTQYF
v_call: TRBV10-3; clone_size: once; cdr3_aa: CAISFAGTFSSYNEQFF
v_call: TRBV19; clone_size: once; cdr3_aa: CASSFLPGQGVLPQHF
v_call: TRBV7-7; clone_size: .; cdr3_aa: CASSLAPLSDEQFF
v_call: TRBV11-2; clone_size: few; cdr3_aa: CASSLAGGYTF
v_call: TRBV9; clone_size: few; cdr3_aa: CASSVASANYGYTF
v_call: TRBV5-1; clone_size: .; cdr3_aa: CASSPTGIGETQYF
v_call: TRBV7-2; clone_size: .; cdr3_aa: CASSLDRGLDTQYF
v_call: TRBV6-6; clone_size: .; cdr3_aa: CASSQGRNYGYTF
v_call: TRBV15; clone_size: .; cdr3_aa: CATSTRLIAGGGETQYF
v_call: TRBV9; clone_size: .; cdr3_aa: CASGTSGSSVHEQFF
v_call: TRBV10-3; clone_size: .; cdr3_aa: CAIHREGNGYTF
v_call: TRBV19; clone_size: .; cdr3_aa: CASSTSWSLPAPNTEAFF
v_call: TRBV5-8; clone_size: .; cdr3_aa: CASSLEPVYNEQFF
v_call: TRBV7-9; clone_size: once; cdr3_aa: CASSLVRSSTDTQYF
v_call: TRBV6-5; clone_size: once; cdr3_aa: CASGEAGNTIYF
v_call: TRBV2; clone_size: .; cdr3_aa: CASSARGGYNEQFF
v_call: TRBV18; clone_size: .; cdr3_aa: CASSPEGGNSPLHF
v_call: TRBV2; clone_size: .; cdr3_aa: CASSSTREQFF
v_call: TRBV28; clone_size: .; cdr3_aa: CASSFTGTGRGYTF
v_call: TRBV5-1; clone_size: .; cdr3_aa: CASSLISAGGYNEQFF
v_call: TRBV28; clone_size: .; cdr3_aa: CASSFSGGDVREQPNTGELFF
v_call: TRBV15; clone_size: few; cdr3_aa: CATRPGQGYDEQFF
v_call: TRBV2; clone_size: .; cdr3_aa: CASSGEREGETDTQYF